Below are 7 T cell receptor beta chains sequenced from a single sample in a study of CXCR3-negative and CXCR3-positive naive CD8 T cells. General observations from the study: When CXCR3-positive naive cells were set against CXCR3-negative naive cells, the former had more hydrophobic TRB CDR3s.

The TRB libraries of cDNA were built by UMI-labeled 5' RACE. TCRdb reprocessed the 5' RACE reads and stores each CDR3 protein as one record, lacking DNA. The table gives roughly 60,000 distinct CDR3 sequences; the top ten clones make up around 0.75% of it. These receptors lack a known antigen. Sequences were obtained from naive CXCR3+ CD8+ T cells from blood. Described subset: CD45RO-CCR7+CD27+CD95- naive CD8+ T cells expressing CXCR3 (TNR3+). Receptor source: a human donor in good health. Some clones in this sample may be carry-over from other donors' samples.

The chain recombines TRBV24-1 with TRBJ2-1; lacking DNA, the TRBD2 call made by TCRdb goes unchecked. The germline V gene has CDR1 KGHDR and CDR2 SFDVKD. The CDR3 has 18 amino acids. This CDR3 is CATSDPRSSSGGANEQFF.

This chain joins TRBV29-1 and TRBJ2-7; TCRdb calls TRBD1, which cannot be checked without DNA. Per the germline V gene, CDR1 is SQVTM and CDR2 is ANQGSEA. CDR3 length: 11 residues. The CDR3 sequence: CSVEVPGEQYF.

The chain uses TRBV7-9 and TRBJ2-1. The CDR3 totals 14 residues. Germline loops: CDR1 SEHNR, CDR2 FQNEAQ (reference sequence). The CDR3 protein is CASSSQGSYNEQFF. The variable domain in full, completed from reference TRBV7-9 and TRBJ2-1, reads DTGVSQNPRHKITKRGQNVTFRCDPISEHNRLYWYRQTLGQGPEFLTYFQNEAQLEKSRLLSDRFSAERPKGSFSTLEIQRTEQGDSAMYLCASSSQGSYNEQFFGPGTRLTVL.

V and J are TRBV12-3 or TRBV12-4 and TRBJ2-7. The CDR3 extends over 12 amino acids. The CDR3 sequence is CASSIITDEQYF.

This chain uses TRBV7-9 with TRBJ2-1; TCRdb's D gene call, TRBD2, goes unchecked for lack of DNA. CDR1 and CDR2 (germline): SEHNR, FQNEAQ (reference sequence). The CDR3 consists of 16 residues. The CDR3 loop reads CASTGQRAGDYNEQFF.

This chain links TRBV25-1 with TRBJ2-1; without DNA, the TCRdb call of TRBD1 cannot be checked. Germline V gives CDR1 MGHDK, CDR2 SYGVNS. The CDR3 consists of 15 residues. CDR3 in amino acids: CASGPGPGAIHEQFF.

This rearrangement joins TRBV11-2 to TRBJ2-3. This CDR3 has 16 amino acids. The germline V gene has CDR1 SGHAT and CDR2 FQNNGV. This chain's CDR3 is CASSLGSVEFTDTQYF.